This is a list of T cell receptor beta chains from one sample in a study of blood T cell repertoires in COVID-19. The assay was immunoSEQ multiplex PCR, and TCRdb's table has in-frame clones only and misses some. The sample consists of fewer than 500,000 clones, 85% to 90% of them appearing once. The sequenced sample consisted of PBMCs or T cells enriched from blood (not recorded which). These receptors were collected from a woman in her 30s with acute COVID-19. Both conserved end residues are part of each CDR3.

CDR3aa	v_gene	j_gene
CASSYGDREVTEAFF	TRBV10-2	TRBJ1-1
CASSRVSGANVLTF	TRBV5-1	TRBJ2-6
CASSLLTGTGELFF	TRBV5-1	TRBJ2-2
CSGSGGAGYGYTF	TRBV29-1	TRBJ1-2
CASSLNYRDTEAFF	TRBV5-1	TRBJ1-1
CASSMLQGDRELFF	TRBV19	TRBJ2-2
CASSRTGQGYTEAFF	TRBV2	TRBJ1-1
CASSPHSDTEAFF	TRBV18	TRBJ1-1
CSASREPLEIQYF	TRBV20-1	TRBJ2-4
CASSVTGESNSPLHF	TRBV9	TRBJ1-6
CASSETASGGADTQYF	TRBV4-3	TRBJ2-3
CASSDSSGRGLNEQFF	TRBV6-4	TRBJ2-1
CASSPGSDSYEQYF	TRBV7-3	TRBJ2-7
CASSADSSNQPQHF	TRBV7-9	TRBJ1-5
CSVKQSNQPQHF	TRBV29-1	TRBJ1-5
CASSFSDWYNEQFF	TRBV27	TRBJ2-1
CASSKEGQSQETQYF	TRBV2	TRBJ2-5
CASSVAGLGSTQYF	TRBV9	TRBJ2-3
CACSLSPSGGSLGRYRGDQPQHF	TRBV7-3	TRBJ1-5
CASSLAKPTGGETQYF	TRBV7-9	TRBJ2-5
CASSYGQGAYNSPLHF	TRBV6-5	TRBJ1-6
CASSLAPRLRSGPHNYGYTF	TRBV7-8	TRBJ1-2
CATSDSGPEGATGELFF	TRBV24-1	TRBJ2-2
CASSLDPRLRYEQYF	TRBV7-2	TRBJ2-7
CASSPWEQGWREKLFF	TRBV19	TRBJ1-4
CASSLVVYELAEAFF	TRBV5-5	TRBJ1-1
CASSDGRTEHYGYTF	TRBV10-2	TRBJ1-2
CASSVGGGVYEQYF	TRBV9	TRBJ2-7
CASSLGQNEKLFF	TRBV5-1	TRBJ1-4